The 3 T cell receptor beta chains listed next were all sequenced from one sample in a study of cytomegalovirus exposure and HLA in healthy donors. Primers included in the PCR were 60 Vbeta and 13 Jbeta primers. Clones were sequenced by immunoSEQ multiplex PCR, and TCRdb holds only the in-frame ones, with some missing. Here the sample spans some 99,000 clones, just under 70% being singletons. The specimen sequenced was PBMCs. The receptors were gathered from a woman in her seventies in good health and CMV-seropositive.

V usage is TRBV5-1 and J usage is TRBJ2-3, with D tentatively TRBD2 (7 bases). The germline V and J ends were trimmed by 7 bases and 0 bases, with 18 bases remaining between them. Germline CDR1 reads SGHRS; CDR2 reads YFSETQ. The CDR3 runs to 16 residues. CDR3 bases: TGCGCCAGCCACCGGGGGGCTCCGGGAAGCACAGATACGCAGTATTTT. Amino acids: CASHRGAPGSTDTQYF.

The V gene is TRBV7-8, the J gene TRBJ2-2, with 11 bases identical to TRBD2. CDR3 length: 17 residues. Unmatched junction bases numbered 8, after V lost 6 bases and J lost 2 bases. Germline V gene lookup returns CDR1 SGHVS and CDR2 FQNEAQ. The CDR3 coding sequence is TGTGCCAGCAGGTCAACTAGCGGGGGTTCTAACACCGGGGAGCTGTTTTTT. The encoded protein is CASRSTSGGSNTGELFF.

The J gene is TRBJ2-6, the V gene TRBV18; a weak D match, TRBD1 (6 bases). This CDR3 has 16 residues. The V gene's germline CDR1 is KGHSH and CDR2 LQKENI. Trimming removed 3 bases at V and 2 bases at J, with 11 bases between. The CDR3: CASSPFNRAGANVLTF. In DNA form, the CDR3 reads TGTGCCAGCTCACCCTTCAACAGGGCTGGGGCCAACGTCCTGACTTTC.